This T cell receptor (beta chain) was obtained from a study of shared clonotypes between healthy human individuals. It was CD45RO-negative cells, positively selected for CCR7, that made up naive CD8 cells, with terminally differentiated effector memory CD45RA+ cells excluded. The method was immunoSEQ multiplex PCR; TCRdb's version includes in-frame clones alone and lacks a portion of them. The sample comprises 1.5 million to 2.5 million clones, about 95% of which are singletons, and approximately 1.2% rests with the top ten. J lost 2 bases, V lost 9 bases, and 6 bases had no gene match. In germline, CDR1 is SNHLY, CDR2 FYNNEI. The CDR3 consists of 13 residues.

The material sequenced was naive CD8+ T cells sorted from blood. This TCR came from a young man in good health. The chain employs TRBV2 and TRBJ2-5, with TRBD1 matching 7 bases. The CDR3 loop reads CARGTEQQETQYF. CDR3 in DNA: TGTGCCAGGGGGACAGAGCAACAAGAGACCCAGTACTTC.